A single T cell receptor (beta chain) is shown here with its context. The antigen remains unidentified. Clones were sequenced by immunoSEQ multiplex PCR, and TCRdb holds only the in-frame ones, with some missing. The table has over 100,000 clones, over 85% seen once. This record belongs to a study of OX40 agonist ivuxolimab in advanced cancers. Study overall: Of mixed ages from about 20 to 90 and averaging approximately 60 years, the group was about 86% male. Patients with prior anti-PD-1, anti-PD-L1 or anti-CTLA-4 therapy were eligible; less than 50% had some.

General observations from the study: Among T cells, CD8+ cells averaged more expanded clones than CD4+ cells. Among patients with partial responses at 0.1-3.0 mg/kg, clonal expansion was among the lowest.

The sequenced sample was CD4+ or CD8+ T cells sorted from blood, obtained in a trial of the OX40 agonist ivuxolimab. The sequence was obtained from an adult with an advanced solid tumor such as melanoma, head and neck, liver or kidney cancer.

As DNA, the CDR3 is TGTGCCAGCACCCATGGGGCGGGTAGCTCCTACAATGAGCAGTTCTTC. Translated: CASTHGAGSSYNEQFF. V gene TRBV5-6 combines with J gene TRBJ2-1; D assignment may be TRBD1 or TRBD2 (5 bases each). There are 16 residues in the CDR3. Germline lookup yields CDR1 SGHDT and CDR2 YYEEEE. Trimming pared 6 bases from V and 0 bases from J, leaving 16 bases between. The whole variable domain, filled in from reference TRBV5-6 and TRBJ2-1, reads DAGVTQSPTHLIKTRGQQVTLRCSPKSGHDTVSWYQQALGQGPQFIFQYYEEEERQRGNFPDRFSGHQFPNYSSELNVNALLLGDSALYLCASTHGAGSSYNEQFFGPGTRLTVL.